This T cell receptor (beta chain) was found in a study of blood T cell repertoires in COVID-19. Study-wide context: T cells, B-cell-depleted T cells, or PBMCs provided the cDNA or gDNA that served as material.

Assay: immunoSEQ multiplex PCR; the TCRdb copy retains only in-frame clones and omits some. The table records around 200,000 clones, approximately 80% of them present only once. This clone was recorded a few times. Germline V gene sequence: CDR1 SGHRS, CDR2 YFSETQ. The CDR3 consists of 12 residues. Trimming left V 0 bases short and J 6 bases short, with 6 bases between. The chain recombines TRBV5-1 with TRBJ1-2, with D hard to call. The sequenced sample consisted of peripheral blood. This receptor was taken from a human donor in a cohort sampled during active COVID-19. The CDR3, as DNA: TGCGCCAGCAGCTTGGAGCAGGATGGCTACACCTTC. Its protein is CASSLEQDGYTF.